This is a list of T cell receptor beta chains from one sample in a study of cytomegalovirus exposure and HLA in healthy donors. Clones were read by immunoSEQ multiplex PCR, and TCRdb kept only the in-frame ones, dropping some. The data show around 150,000 clones, more than 65% seen once. The sample taken for sequencing was PBMCs. These TCRs come from a woman aged 50 to 60 in good health and CMV-seronegative. The conserved cysteine and the conserved F or W are not part of the CDR3 here.

j_call: TRBJ2-1
v_call: TRBV27
cdr3_length: 12
cdr3_aa: ASTWAGGPDEQF

j_call: TRBJ1-1
v_call: TRBV27
cdr3_length: 13
cdr3_aa: ASTAMRGANTEAF

j_call: TRBJ2-2
v_call: TRBV11-1
cdr3_length: 12
cdr3_aa: ASSGTRNTGELF

j_call: TRBJ2-7
v_call: TRBV27
cdr3_length: 14
cdr3_aa: ASSLIRRGGPYEQY

j_call: TRBJ2-7
v_call: TRBV18
cdr3_length: 10
cdr3_aa: ASSRESSEQY

j_call: TRBJ2-1
v_call: TRBV4-3
cdr3_length: 11
cdr3_aa: ASSQEWGDEQF

j_call: TRBJ2-3
v_call: TRBV18
cdr3_length: 14
cdr3_aa: ASSPPSSRRTDTQY

j_call: TRBJ1-4
v_call: TRBV28
cdr3_length: 13
cdr3_aa: ASSFYTGQNEKLF

j_call: TRBJ2-1
v_call: TRBV7-2
cdr3_length: 13
cdr3_aa: ASSSPPSAYNEQF

j_call: TRBJ1-5
v_call: TRBV5-1
cdr3_length: 12
cdr3_aa: ASSPGKINQPQH

j_call: TRBJ1-1
v_call: TRBV7-6
cdr3_length: 15
cdr3_aa: ASSPAGPGAGNTEAF